One sample yielded the 30 T cell receptor beta chains listed below, sequenced in a study of PD-L1 blockade in urothelial cancer. Clones were read by immunoSEQ multiplex PCR, and TCRdb kept only the in-frame ones, dropping some. The sample lists around 100,000 clones; 80% to 90% were seen once. Time point noted: pretreatment peripheral blood. The sequences come from PBMCs, collected around atezolizumab (anti-PD-L1) treatment. The receptor source for this set is a man between 60 and 70 years old with urothelial cancer.

This clone was counted a single time. The rearrangement uses TRBV14 and TRBJ2-5; TRBD2 might be the D (6 bases). CDR1 SGHDN and CDR2 FVKESK come from the germline V gene. The V gene lost 2 bases and the J gene lost 5 bases, with 15 bases spanning the gap. The CDR3 covers 15 residues. CDR3 DNA sequence: TGTGCCAGCAGCCAAAGACTTGGGGGGAGTGAGACCCAGTACTTC. Protein sequence: CASSQRLGGSETQYF.

Here the CDR3 reads CASSVELAGKGEQFF. The DNA for the CDR3 is TGTGCCAGCAGCGTAGAACTAGCGGGTAAAGGTGAGCAGTTCTTC. This rearrangement joins TRBV9 to TRBJ2-1, with 9 bases lining up with TRBD2. The V gene's germline CDR1 is SGDLS and CDR2 YYNGEE. CDR3 size: 15 residues. The ends lost 0 bases at V and 9 bases at J; junction bases unmatched: 7.

This clone was detected only once. The rearrangement links TRBV2 to TRBJ2-7, with D possibly matching TRBD2 (5 bases). Germline CDR1 is SNHLY and CDR2 is FYNNEI. V was pared by 3 bases and J by 2 bases, with 5 bases between. CDR3 size: 12 residues. The CDR3 region has the DNA TGTGCCAGCAGTGAGACTACCTACGAGCAGTACTTC. As protein: CASSETTYEQYF.

This chain joins TRBV5-8 and TRBJ2-7; D is perhaps TRBD2 (5 bases). Germline CDR1 SGHTS, CDR2 YDEGEE. V dropped 3 bases and J dropped 0 bases, with 16 bases sitting between them. The CDR3 loop spans 16 amino acids. CDR3 residues: CASSWRGSLSSYEQYF. For the CDR3, the DNA is TGTGCCAGCAGCTGGAGAGGGTCGCTCTCCTCCTACGAGCAGTACTTC.

The CDR3 coding sequence is TGTGCCAGCACCCGTGGCGGGGGTCAGGGTGCAACTAATGAAAAACTGTTTTTT. It specifies CASTRGGGQGATNEKLFF. The V and J genes are TRBV9 and TRBJ1-4; D is possibly TRBD1 (5 bases). V lost 6 bases to trimming and J lost 0 bases, with 21 bases between them. CDR3 length: 18 amino acids. Germline CDR1 SGDLS, CDR2 YYNGEE.

This chain links TRBV5-1 with TRBJ2-5; 9 bases line up with TRBD1. The CDR3 is 15 amino acids. Germline V gives CDR1 SGHRS, CDR2 YFSETQ. Losses at the gene ends were 2 bases for V and 2 bases for J; bases not matched to a gene: 4. CDR3 residues: CASSFLDRGQETQYF. In DNA form, the CDR3 reads TGCGCCAGCAGCTTTCTGGACAGGGGACAAGAGACCCAGTACTTC.

The J gene is TRBJ2-7, the V gene TRBV4-1, with D possibly TRBD1 on 5 matching bases. The CDR3 totals 14 residues. V was clipped by 3 bases and J by 4 bases, with 13 bases between them. Germline V lookup: CDR1 MGHRA, CDR2 YSYEKL. The CDR3 reads CASSHIQGPYEQYF. The CDR3 DNA sequence: TGCGCCAGCAGCCACATTCAGGGTCCGTACGAGCAGTACTTC.

This chain uses TRBV14 with TRBJ2-2; 10 nucleotides agree with TRBD2. The CDR3 has 16 residues. Germline V CDR1 and CDR2: SGHDN, FVKESK. V shed 4 bases and J 4 bases; nucleotides not matched to a gene: 6. The CDR3 DNA reads TGTGCCAGCAGCCGGCGAGCGGGGGGGTCCACCGGGGAGCTGTTTTTT. Its protein is CASSRRAGGSTGELFF.

V gene TRBV5-1 combines with J gene TRBJ2-3; D unclear. The CDR3 is 15 residues long. Germline CDR1 reads SGHRS; CDR2 reads YFSETQ. Between the trimmed V and J ends, which lost 4 bases and 3 bases, there was a span of 15 bases. CDR3 amino acids: CASSLRGVQTDTQYF. CDR3 sequence (DNA): TGCGCCAGCAGCCTGCGTGGAGTTCAAACAGATACGCAGTATTTT.

This chain uses TRBV10-3 with TRBJ2-7; TRBD1 matches 10 bases. The germline V gene has CDR1 ENHRY and CDR2 SYGVKD. The V segment lost 5 bases and the J segment 6 bases; nucleotides outside the gene matches: 4. CDR3 length: 13 amino acids. The CDR3, as DNA: TGTGCCATCAGTCCGGGACAGGGGTCCGAGCAGTACTTC. Its protein product is CAISPGQGSEQYF.

The chain employs TRBV2 and TRBJ1-1; TRBD1 agrees at 7 bases. V dropped 7 bases and J dropped 1; count of bases not matched to a gene: 9. CDR3 length: 15 residues. Germline lookup yields CDR1 SNHLY and CDR2 FYNNEI. The CDR3 sequence is CASISGGSGNTEAFF. The CDR3 nucleotides are TGTGCCAGCATTTCAGGGGGTTCAGGGAACACTGAAGCTTTCTTT.

V is TRBV7-2 and J is TRBJ1-1, with 7 bases fitting TRBD1. V trimming: 4 bases; J trimming: 4 bases; junction bases outside the gene matches: 6. The CDR3 totals 14 residues. The germline gives CDR1 SGHTA, CDR2 FQGNSA. CDR3 in amino acids: CASSSRGWGTEAFF. DNA of the CDR3: TGTGCCAGCAGCTCCAGGGGGTGGGGCACTGAAGCTTTCTTT.

This clone has only a few counts. The chain recombines TRBV4-3 with TRBJ1-2; D perhaps matches TRBD1 (6 bases). Germline V gene sequence: CDR1 LGHNA, CDR2 YSLEER. The CDR3 is 14 amino acids. V lost 1 base to trimming and J lost 4 bases, with 10 bases between them. The DNA for the CDR3 is TGCGCCAGCAGCCAAGGAACAGGGCCCTATGGCTACACCTTC. It translates to CASSQGTGPYGYTF.

The chain joins TRBV19 to TRBJ2-1; 9 positions agree with TRBD2. Germline trimming cut 8 bases from V and 0 bases from J; bases unmatched to any gene: 2. This CDR3 region has 14 residues. Germline V gene lookup returns CDR1 LNHDA and CDR2 SQIVND (reference sequence). The CDR3 sequence: CASVSGSSYNEQFF. Written as DNA, the CDR3 is TGTGCCAGTGTTAGCGGGAGCTCCTACAATGAGCAGTTCTTC. Full variable domain (outside the CDR3, taken from reference TRBV19 and TRBJ2-1): DGGITQSPKYLFRKEGQNVTLSCEQNLNHDAMYWYRQDPGQGLRLIYYSQIVNDFQKGDIAEGYSVSREKKESFPLTVTSAQKNPTAFYLCASVSGSSYNEQFFGPGTRLTVL.

The rearrangement joins TRBV30 to TRBJ2-3, with 10 bases that match TRBD2. Germline V gives CDR1 GTSNPN, CDR2 SVGIG (reference sequence). CDR3 length: 16 residues. Germline trimming cut 0 bases from V and 7 bases from J; bases unmatched to any gene: 10. In DNA form, the CDR3 reads TGTGCCTGGAGTGTAGGGGCTAGCGGGAGTGGAAATACGCAGTATTTT. Translation gives CAWSVGASGSGNTQYF.

The chain links TRBV10-3 to TRBJ2-2; TRBD2 agrees at 11 bases. This CDR3 is built from 15 residues. Per the germline V gene, CDR1 is ENHRY and CDR2 is SYGVKD. Germline trimming cut 8 bases from V and 9 bases from J; bases unmatched to any gene: 11. The CDR3 spells CAIAGIAGGPRELFF. CDR3 DNA: TGTGCCATCGCCGGGATAGCGGGGGGGCCGCGGGAGCTGTTTTTT.

The rearrangement links TRBV29-1 to TRBJ2-3; D uncertain. Germline V gives CDR1 SQVTM, CDR2 ANQGSEA. The length of the CDR3 is 10 residues. V lost 3 bases, J lost 6 bases, and 4 bases lay in between. CDR3 sequence (DNA): TGCAGCGTTGAGGAGGATACGCAGTATTTT. Its translation is CSVEEDTQYF.

The chain recombines TRBV7-8 with TRBJ2-7, with 11 bases that match TRBD1. This CDR3 contains 17 residues. V was pared by 3 bases and J by 6 bases, with 13 bases of the junction left unmatched. Per the germline V gene, CDR1 is SGHVS and CDR2 is FQNEAQ. CDR3 DNA: TGTGCCAGCAGCTTTCTTGCTTTTATGGGACAGGGGGGCGAGCAGTACTTC. This encodes CASSFLAFMGQGGEQYF. Full variable domain (missing parts from reference TRBV7-8 and TRBJ2-7): GAGVSQSPRYKVAKRGQDVALRCDPISGHVSLFWYQQALGQGPEFLTYFQNEAQLDKSGLPSDRFFAERPEGSVSTLKIQRTQQEDSAVYLCASSFLAFMGQGGEQYFGPGTRLTVT.

The chain joins TRBV7-3 to TRBJ2-5; a weak D match, TRBD2 (5 bases). Trimming took off 2 bases at V and 4 bases at J, with 8 bases between the two ends. The germline V gene encodes CDR1 SGHTA and CDR2 FQGTGA. The CDR3 length is 13 residues. This CDR3 reads CASSLGSRETQYF. Written as DNA, the CDR3 is TGTGCCAGCAGCTTAGGGAGCCGAGAGACCCAGTACTTC.

The chain links TRBV19 to TRBJ1-6; D is uncertain. The CDR3 consists of 13 residues. V dropped 6 bases and J dropped 6 bases, with 9 bases sitting between them. Germline values: CDR1 LNHDA, CDR2 SQIVND (reference sequence). This chain's CDR3 is CASRTAGNSPLHF. In DNA, the CDR3 is TGTGCCAGTAGGACCGCGGGTAATTCACCCCTCCACTTT. Complete variable domain (other parts from reference TRBV19 and TRBJ1-6): DGGITQSPKYLFRKEGQNVTLSCEQNLNHDAMYWYRQDPGQGLRLIYYSQIVNDFQKGDIAEGYSVSREKKESFPLTVTSAQKNPTAFYLCASRTAGNSPLHFGNGTRLTVT.

V and J are TRBV9 and TRBJ1-1; D perhaps matches TRBD1 (5 bases). Germline-derived CDR1 and CDR2 are SGDLS and YYNGEE. This CDR3 has 17 amino acids. Trimming cost V 4 bases and J 4 bases, with 23 bases left between them. For the CDR3, the DNA is TGTGCCAGCAGCCCGGGGGGGACCGGGGCTCGAGGCACTGAAGCTTTCTTT. It is translated as CASSPGGTGARGTEAFF. The whole variable domain, remainder taken from reference TRBV9 and TRBJ1-1, is DSGVTQTPKHLITATGQRVTLRCSPRSGDLSVYWYQQSLDQGLQFLIQYYNGEERAKGNILERFSAQQFPDLHSELNLSSLELGDSALYFCASSPGGTGARGTEAFFGQGTRLTVV.

This sequence joins TRBV12-1 and TRBJ2-7; TRBD2, the table's D call, was not compared with the DNA. TRBV12-1 is tagged as a pseudogene. The CDR3 covers 16 residues. The CDR3 protein is CASSILAGLISYEQYF. Here the CDR3 DNA reads TGTGCCAGCAGCATTCTAGCGGGCCTGATCTCCTACGAGCAGTACTTC.

This chain connects TRBV4-1 to TRBJ2-7, with 10 positions matching TRBD2. CDR3 length: 16 amino acids. V dropped 0 bases and J dropped 5; count of bases not matched to a gene: 7. Germline V lookup: CDR1 MGHRA, CDR2 YSYEKL. DNA of the CDR3: TGCGCCAGCAGCCAAGACCCTAGCGGGAGTATAGACGAGCAGTACTTC. Its protein product is CASSQDPSGSIDEQYF.

The chain recombines TRBV28 with TRBJ2-4; the D gene is possibly TRBD1 (6 bases). Germline V gives CDR1 MDHEN, CDR2 SYDVKM. The CDR3 covers 14 residues. V lost 0 bases and J lost 8, with 11 bases in between. CDR3 DNA sequence: TGTGCCAGCAGTTTATGGGACAGCCGTGACATTCAGTACTTC. This codes for CASSLWDSRDIQYF.

The V gene is TRBV19, the J gene TRBJ1-1, with unresolved D. This CDR3 contains 15 residues. Trimming pared 0 bases from V and 5 bases from J, leaving 13 bases between. The V gene's germline CDR1 is LNHDA and CDR2 SQIVND (reference sequence). The CDR3 loop reads CASSIEEGRITEAFF. The CDR3 DNA reads as TGTGCCAGTAGTATAGAGGAGGGAAGGATTACTGAAGCTTTCTTT.

The chain joins TRBV7-9 to TRBJ1-2; possible D gene TRBD1, 5 bases. Trimming took off 5 bases at V and 3 bases at J, with 13 bases between the two ends. The CDR3 consists of 14 residues. The germline V gene encodes CDR1 SEHNR and CDR2 FQNEAQ (reference sequence). The CDR3 DNA reads as TGTGCCAGCAGCCCGCGGGACTTCTACTATGGCTACACCTTC. Amino acid sequence: CASSPRDFYYGYTF.

A single count supports this clone. This chain joins TRBV7-3 and TRBJ2-1; weak D call: TRBD1 (6 bases). The CDR3 has 19 amino acids. Germline V gene sequence: CDR1 SGHTA, CDR2 FQGTGA. Trimming took 0 bases from V and 0 from J, leaving 18 bases between them. The CDR3: CASSLTKGHGLSSYNEQFF. The CDR3 region has the DNA TGTGCCAGCAGCTTAACGAAGGGACACGGCCTTAGCTCCTACAATGAGCAGTTCTTC.

This clone was seen a few times. The chain employs TRBV7-3 and TRBJ2-1; possibly TRBD1 for D (5 bases). There are 16 residues in the CDR3. The germline V and J ends were trimmed by 5 bases and 1 base, with 15 bases remaining between them. Germline CDR1 and CDR2: SGHTA and FQGTGA. CDR3 protein: CASSPYQGSSYNEQFF. The CDR3 DNA reads TGTGCCAGCAGCCCCTACCAGGGTTCTTCCTACAATGAGCAGTTCTTC. Filled out from reference TRBV7-3 and TRBJ2-1, the complete variable domain reads GAGVSQTPSNKVTEKGKYVELRCDPISGHTALYWYRQSLGQGPEFLIYFQGTGAADDSGLPNDRFFAVRPEGSVSTLKIQRTERGDSAVYLCASSPYQGSSYNEQFFGPGTRLTVL.

V gene TRBV5-1 combines with J gene TRBJ1-2; maybe TRBD1 (5 bases). CDR3 size: 12 residues. Germline loops: CDR1 SGHRS, CDR2 YFSETQ. V lost 7 bases, J lost 4 bases, and 11 bases lay in between. In DNA form, the CDR3 reads TGCGCCAGCGCACTGGGGGGCTATGGCTACACCTTC. Translation: CASALGGYGYTF.

The chain couples TRBV7-3 to TRBJ2-3; TRBD2 agrees at 12 bases. Trimming removed 4 bases from V and 6 bases from J; junction bases left unmatched: 5. CDR3 length: 15 residues. In germline, CDR1 is SGHTA, CDR2 FQGTGA. The CDR3 coding sequence is TGTGCCAGCAGCTCCGTGACTAGCGGGGGTGATACGCAGTATTTT. Its protein product is CASSSVTSGGDTQYF.